One sample yielded the 30 T cell receptor beta chains listed below, sequenced in a study of T cell responses to AZD1222 COVID-19 vaccine. TCRdb's table, derived via immunoSEQ multiplex PCR, lists solely in-frame clones and lacks some. The repertoire has under 200,000 clones, approximately 90% of them found once; the top ten carry 1% to 1.5%. The starting material was peripheral blood, obtained 28 days after the second AZD1222 dose. The receptors were gathered from an adult who received the AZD1222 COVID-19 vaccine.

The genes are TRBV30 and TRBJ1-6, with D maybe TRBD1 (5 bases). Trimming pared 2 bases from V and 10 bases from J, leaving 18 bases between. The CDR3 has 15 amino acids. Germline CDR1 GTSNPN, CDR2 SVGIG (reference sequence). The CDR3: CAWSRWRGFQSPLHF. The CDR3 DNA reads as TGTGCCTGGAGTAGGTGGAGGGGATTTCAGTCACCCCTCCACTTT.

In this sample, this clone turned up once. The CDR3 reads CASSPTSGRDTDTQYF. The CDR3 nucleotides read TGTGCCAGCAGCCCGACTAGCGGGAGGGATACAGATACGCAGTATTTT. The gene calls are TRBV7-9 and TRBJ2-3; 14 nucleotides match TRBD2. The germline V gene has CDR1 SEHNR and CDR2 FQNEAQ (reference sequence). The CDR3 is made up of 16 amino acids. The J segment lost 3 bases and the V segment lost 5 bases, leaving 4 bases of the junction unmatched. The complete variable domain, with remaining parts taken from reference TRBV7-9 and TRBJ2-3, reads DTGVSQNPRHKITKRGQNVTFRCDPISEHNRLYWYRQTLGQGPEFLTYFQNEAQLEKSRLLSDRFSAERPKGSFSTLEIQRTEQGDSAMYLCASSPTSGRDTDTQYFGPGTRLTVL.

This sequence joins TRBV5-4 and TRBJ2-7, with D perhaps TRBD1 (6 bases). The CDR3 extends over 15 amino acids. Trimming removed 2 bases at V and 6 bases at J, with 18 bases between. The germline V gene has CDR1 SGHNT and CDR2 YYREEE (reference sequence). The CDR3 reads CASSLSGYREPEQYF. The CDR3 DNA follows: TGTGCCAGCAGCTTAAGTGGTTACAGGGAGCCCGAGCAGTACTTC.

This chain joins TRBV5-1 and TRBJ1-2, with 7 nucleotides matching TRBD1. V shed 4 bases, J shed 2 bases, and the junction held 5 bases outside the gene matches. Germline V lookup: CDR1 SGHRS, CDR2 YFSETQ. The CDR3 is made up of 14 amino acids. In DNA, the CDR3 is TGCGCCAGCAGCCCGGACAGGTTCAACTATGGCTACACCTTC. Residues: CASSPDRFNYGYTF. Filled out from reference TRBV5-1 and TRBJ1-2, the complete variable domain reads KAGVTQTPRYLIKTRGQQVTLSCSPISGHRSVSWYQQTPGQGLQFLFEYFSETQRNKGNFPGRFSGRQFSNSRSEMNVSTLELGDSALYLCASSPDRFNYGYTFGSGTRLTVV.

This clone was recorded only once. V usage is TRBV28 and J usage is TRBJ1-6; D might be TRBD1 (6 bases). V was trimmed by 3 bases and J by 6 bases, leaving 15 bases between them. Looked up from germline, CDR1 is MDHEN and CDR2 is SYDVKM. The CDR3 consists of 16 residues. CDR3 DNA: TGTGCCAGCAGTTTCCAGCCGGGACATTCTAATTCACCCCTCCACTTT. This gives the protein CASSFQPGHSNSPLHF.

The V call is TRBV18, the J call TRBJ1-5, with D possibly being TRBD1 (6 bases). The CDR3 has 16 residues. The germline V gene encodes CDR1 KGHSH and CDR2 LQKENI. The V and J ends lost 6 bases and 0 bases respectively, with 15 bases between them. CDR3 nucleotides: TGTGCCAGCTCCCTCTTCGGACAGACTAGCAATCAGCCCCAGCATTTT. Translated, it gives CASSLFGQTSNQPQHF.

The chain links TRBV5-4 to TRBJ2-1; D is unclear. V was trimmed by 4 bases and J by 6 bases, leaving 5 bases between them. This CDR3 is 11 amino acids long. Looked up from germline, CDR1 is SGHNT and CDR2 is YYREEE (reference sequence). In DNA, the CDR3 is TGTGCCAGCAGCCCGGGCAATGAGCAGTTCTTC. Amino acids: CASSPGNEQFF.

This clone was counted a few times. This rearrangement joins TRBV7-9 to TRBJ1-1; TRBD1 is a possible D gene (6 bases). Germline V CDR1 and CDR2: SEHNR, FQNEAQ (reference sequence). V gave up 5 bases and J gave up 7 bases, with 14 bases separating them. The CDR3 has 13 amino acids. CDR3 coding DNA: TGTGCCAGCAGCCCACAGGGTAGAAGTGAAGCTTTCTTT. Translation gives CASSPQGRSEAFF. Full variable domain (remainder filled in from reference TRBV7-9 and TRBJ1-1): DTGVSQNPRHKITKRGQNVTFRCDPISEHNRLYWYRQTLGQGPEFLTYFQNEAQLEKSRLLSDRFSAERPKGSFSTLEIQRTEQGDSAMYLCASSPQGRSEAFFGQGTRLTVV.

The V call is TRBV3-1 (or the pseudogene TRBV3-2), the J call TRBJ1-4; 8 bases map to TRBD1. The CDR3 is 14 residues long. Germline CDR1 reads LGHDT; CDR2 reads YNNKEL (reference sequence). V lost 4 bases, J lost 5 bases, and 3 bases stayed unmatched. CDR3: CASSLTGGNEKLFF. DNA of the CDR3: TGTGCCAGCAGCCTTACAGGGGGGAATGAAAAACTGTTTTTT.

This rearrangement joins TRBV3-1 (or the pseudogene TRBV3-2) to TRBJ1-1; 9 nucleotides align to TRBD1. V gave up 6 bases and J gave up 0 bases; unmatched junction bases: 2. CDR3 length equals 14 residues. Germline V CDR1 and CDR2: LGHDT, YNNKEL (reference sequence). The CDR3 sequence: CASSNRGLNTEAFF. The CDR3 DNA sequence: TGTGCCAGCAGTAACAGGGGGCTGAACACTGAAGCTTTCTTT.

This chain connects TRBV9 to TRBJ1-2; a possible D gene is TRBD1 (6 bases). V dropped 0 bases and J dropped 2 bases, with 11 bases sitting between them. Germline-derived CDR1 and CDR2 are SGDLS and YYNGEE. This CDR3 comprises 15 residues. Written as DNA, the CDR3 is TGTGCCAGCAGCGTAGAGAGCAGGGGCAACTATGGCTACACCTTC. Amino acids: CASSVESRGNYGYTF.

This clone has just one count. The chain joins TRBV6-5 to TRBJ1-2, with 9 bases matching TRBD1. After removal of 2 bases from V and 10 bases from J, the junction contained 8 bases not matched to a gene. Germline assignment: CDR1 MNHEY and CDR2 SVGAGI. This CDR3 is built from 14 residues. CDR3: CASSYRATGGDYTF. In DNA form, the CDR3 reads TGTGCCAGCAGTTACCGGGCGACAGGGGGGGACTACACCTTC.

This clone showed up just once. CDR3 nucleotide sequence: TGTGCCAGCAGTGAACAGCAATACTTCTCCTACGAGCAGTACTTC. Protein: CASSEQQYFSYEQYF. The chain is built from TRBV2 and TRBJ2-7; no clear D. The CDR3 is 15 amino acids. CDR1 and CDR2 from the germline V gene are SNHLY and FYNNEI. Between the trimmed V and J ends, which lost 2 bases and 0 bases, there was a span of 11 bases.

This clone has only one observation. This rearrangement joins TRBV10-3 to TRBJ2-1, with 12 bases matching TRBD2. This CDR3 region has 20 residues. In germline, CDR1 is ENHRY, CDR2 SYGVKD. V lost 3 bases and J lost 0; bases outside the gene matches: 12. This CDR3 is CAISDPRTSGARRSYNEQFF. The CDR3 DNA reads TGTGCCATCAGTGACCCCCGGACTAGCGGGGCCCGCCGCTCCTACAATGAGCAGTTCTTC.

The chain has TRBV28 and TRBJ2-7, with TRBD2 as a possible D gene (6 bases). CDR1 MDHEN and CDR2 SYDVKM come from the germline V gene. The CDR3 runs 13 residues. V was clipped by 11 bases and J by 1 base, with 15 bases between them. CDR3 sequence reads: CASGDPLSYEQYF. The CDR3 DNA follows: TGTGCCTCGGGGGATCCCCTTTCCTACGAGCAGTACTTC.

The CDR3 bases are TGTGCCAGTAGTATGGGGGCCCAGCCCCAGCATTTT. Its translation: CASSMGAQPQHF. This chain connects TRBV19 to TRBJ1-5; D may be TRBD1 (6 bases). CDR3 length equals 12 residues. CDR1 is LNHDA, CDR2 SQIVND, per germline (reference sequence). V lost 3 bases and J lost 7, with 7 bases in between.

The chain carries TRBV11-1 and TRBJ1-2; no definite D call. V was pared by 5 bases and J by 6 bases, with 19 bases between. Germline CDR1 SGHAT, CDR2 FQDESV (reference sequence). The CDR3 extends over 15 amino acids. The CDR3 reads CASSKEPGAQNGYTF. In DNA form, the CDR3 reads TGTGCCAGCAGCAAAGAGCCGGGCGCCCAGAATGGCTACACCTTC. Combining the CDR3 with reference TRBV11-1 and TRBJ1-2 gives the whole variable domain EAEVAQSPRYKITEKSQAVAFWCDPISGHATLYWYRQILGQGPELLVQFQDESVVDDSQLPKDRFSAERLKGVDSTLKIQPAELGDSAMYLCASSKEPGAQNGYTFGSGTRLTVV.

The chain couples TRBV5-4 to TRBJ2-5, with 12 bases matching TRBD2. Germline CDR1 and CDR2: SGHNT and YYREEE (reference sequence). Germline trimming cut 0 bases from V and 3 bases from J; bases unmatched to any gene: 3. The CDR3 covers 16 residues. Here the CDR3 reads CASSLGLAGGKETQYF. The CDR3, as DNA: TGTGCCAGCAGCTTGGGGCTAGCGGGAGGGAAAGAGACCCAGTACTTC.

This chain joins TRBV6-6 and TRBJ1-1; tentative D call: TRBD1 (5 bases). Germline CDR1 reads MNHNY; CDR2 reads SVGAGI (reference sequence). The length of the CDR3 is 13 residues. V was cut by 0 bases and J by 4 bases, with 6 bases left in between. This CDR3 is CASSYSTVTEAFF. The CDR3 nucleotides are TGTGCCAGCAGTTACTCGACAGTCACTGAAGCTTTCTTT.

The genes are TRBV15 and TRBJ1-3; 10 bases map to TRBD1. The V segment lost 0 bases and the J segment 2 bases; nucleotides outside the gene matches: 7. Germline CDR1 and CDR2: LNHNV and YYDKDF (reference sequence). The CDR3 has 18 residues. DNA of the CDR3: TGTGCCACCAGCAGAGACCGTTTGGGACAGGGGACTGGAAACACCATATATTTT. Translated, it gives CATSRDRLGQGTGNTIYF.

This chain links TRBV4-3 with TRBJ2-2, with a tentative D call TRBD1 (6 bases). The V and J ends lost 1 base and 4 bases respectively, with 13 bases between them. The germline V gene has CDR1 LGHNA and CDR2 YSLEER. CDR3 length equals 16 residues. CDR3 DNA sequence: TGCGCCAGCAGCCAAGGGCCCGGACAGAGCACCGGGGAGCTGTTTTTT. Its protein product is CASSQGPGQSTGELFF.

This clone was detected once. The chain carries TRBV28 and TRBJ2-5; tentative D call: TRBD2 (6 bases). The CDR3 contains 19 residues. Per the germline V gene, CDR1 is MDHEN and CDR2 is SYDVKM. Trimming took off 5 bases at V and 4 bases at J, with 29 bases between the two ends. CDR3 sequence (DNA): TGTGCCAGCAGTGGGGTCGGAGCCGGGGGTATCCATGGGCGAGAGACCCAGTACTTC. This translates into CASSGVGAGGIHGRETQYF.

The rearrangement uses TRBV7-9 and TRBJ2-5; TRBD1 matches 10 bases. The ends lost 5 bases at V and 5 bases at J; junction bases unmatched: 5. This CDR3 has 14 amino acids. Germline V gives CDR1 SEHNR, CDR2 FQNEAQ (reference sequence). The CDR3 DNA sequence: TGTGCCAGCAGCCCCGGGACAGGGGTCGAGACCCAGTACTTC. Protein product: CASSPGTGVETQYF.

The chain joins TRBV7-6 to TRBJ1-6; 9 bases line up with TRBD1. J gave up 5 bases and V 5 bases, and 7 bases lay outside the gene matches. This CDR3 comprises 16 residues. Per the germline V gene, CDR1 is SGHVS and CDR2 is FNYEAQ. CDR3 sequence: CASSIQGARNNSPLHF. For the CDR3, the DNA is TGTGCCAGCAGCATACAGGGGGCGCGGAATAATTCACCCCTCCACTTT.

The chain joins TRBV7-3 to TRBJ1-1; TRBD1 matches at 8 bases. There are 14 residues in the CDR3. Germline CDR1 SGHTA, CDR2 FQGTGA. V was pared by 5 bases and J by 1 base, with 3 bases of the junction left unmatched. The CDR3 DNA is TGTGCCAGCAGCGTACAGGGGGGGAACACTGAAGCTTTCTTT. This sequence encodes CASSVQGGNTEAFF. Based on the CDR3 plus reference TRBV7-3 and TRBJ1-1, the full variable domain is GAGVSQTPSNKVTEKGKYVELRCDPISGHTALYWYRQSLGQGPEFLIYFQGTGAADDSGLPNDRFFAVRPEGSVSTLKIQRTERGDSAVYLCASSVQGGNTEAFFGQGTRLTVV.

The rearrangement links TRBV7-9 to TRBJ1-6; 7 bases are a match to TRBD1. This CDR3 spans 14 amino acids. The germline gives CDR1 SEHNR, CDR2 FQNEAQ (reference sequence). The junction had 7 bases not matched to a gene; V was cut back by 5 bases and J by 9 bases. In DNA form, the CDR3 reads TGTGCCAGCAGCCGCCGGGACAGCCGTTCACCCCTCCACTTT. It is translated as CASSRRDSRSPLHF.

The chain links TRBV18 to TRBJ2-7; D is perhaps TRBD2 (6 bases). The V gene's germline CDR1 is KGHSH and CDR2 LQKENI. The CDR3 is 12 amino acids. Trimming removed 3 bases from V and 5 bases from J, with 8 bases in between. This CDR3 is CASSPSGDEQYF. CDR3 nucleotide sequence: TGTGCCAGCTCACCTTCGGGGGACGAGCAGTACTTC.

The chain uses TRBV28 and TRBJ1-2, with D unresolved. The CDR3 loop spans 15 amino acids. CDR1 is MDHEN and CDR2 is SYDVKM in the germline V gene. V dropped 3 bases and J dropped 1 base, with 12 bases sitting between them. The CDR3 nucleotides are TGTGCCAGCAGTTTTGTTTTAAGTTTTAACTATGGCTACACCTTC. Encoded protein: CASSFVLSFNYGYTF.

The chain recombines TRBV5-1 with TRBJ2-3; D may be TRBD2 (5 bases). The germline V gene encodes CDR1 SGHRS and CDR2 YFSETQ. V was shortened by 3 bases and J by 4 bases, with 12 bases between the two germline ends. CDR3 length equals 14 residues. Here the CDR3 reads CASSSASTPDTQYF. The CDR3 DNA reads TGCGCCAGCAGCTCGGCTAGCACCCCAGATACGCAGTATTTT. Variable domain in full (rest from reference TRBV5-1 and TRBJ2-3): KAGVTQTPRYLIKTRGQQVTLSCSPISGHRSVSWYQQTPGQGLQFLFEYFSETQRNKGNFPGRFSGRQFSNSRSEMNVSTLELGDSALYLCASSSASTPDTQYFGPGTRLTVL.

V and J are TRBV30 and TRBJ1-6; D remains unclear. The germline V gene encodes CDR1 GTSNPN and CDR2 SVGIG (reference sequence). The CDR3 sequence is 18 residues long. Trimming left V 2 bases short and J 0 bases short, with 17 bases between. The CDR3 region has the DNA TGTGCCTGGAGTAAAGGGATGCTTGGCAGCTCCTATAATTCACCCCTCCACTTT. Residues: CAWSKGMLGSSYNSPLHF.